These 2 T cell receptor beta chains were all obtained from the same sample, sequenced in a study of naive and memory T cell subsets. The beta constant-region primer was an equimolar mix of two oligonucleotides covering TRBC1 and TRBC2. Four rounds of PCR amplified the ligated cDNA using nested alpha and beta constant-region primers plus SP2. TCRdb passed the UMI-ligation and nested PCR reads through MiXCR, listing each CDR3 protein once. The data show about 150,000 distinct CDR3 sequences, over 20% seen once. The study, taken as a whole, reports: Naive repertoires, especially CD8, held a few larger clonotypes, possibly memory cells re-expressing CD45RA.

These receptors have no known antigen. Specimen: naive CD4+ T cells from blood. These receptors were obtained from a human donor in good health.

The rearrangement links TRBV20-1 to TRBJ1-3; no clear D gene. This CDR3 is 12 amino acids long. The germline CDR1 and CDR2 sequences are DFQATT and SNEGSKA (reference sequence). Trimming stripped 5 bases from V and 0 bases from J, with 5 bases between. The CDR3 reads CSARSSGNTIYF. CDR3 in DNA: TGCAGTGCTCGGTCCTCTGGAAACACCATATATTTT.

The rearrangement joins TRBV14 to TRBJ1-4, with D uncertain. Trimming removed 0 bases from V and 0 bases from J, with 26 bases in between. The germline V gene has CDR1 SGHDN and CDR2 FVKESK. This CDR3 spans 22 amino acids. CDR3 sequence: CASSQDPFRGKTSKATNEKLFF. The CDR3 DNA sequence: TGTGCCAGCAGCCAAGACCCGTTTCGGGGAAAAACCAGTAAAGCAACTAATGAAAAACTGTTTTTT.